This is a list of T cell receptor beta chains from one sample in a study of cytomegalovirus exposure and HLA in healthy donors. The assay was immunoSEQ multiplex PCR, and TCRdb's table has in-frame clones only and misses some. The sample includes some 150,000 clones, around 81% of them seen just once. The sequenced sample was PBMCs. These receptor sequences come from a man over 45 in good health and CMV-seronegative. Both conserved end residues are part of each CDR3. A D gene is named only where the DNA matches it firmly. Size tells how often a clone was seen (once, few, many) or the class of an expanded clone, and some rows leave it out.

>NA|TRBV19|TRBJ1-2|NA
CASSIGQLYGYTF
TGTGCCAGTAGTATCGGTCAACTATACGGCTACACCTTC
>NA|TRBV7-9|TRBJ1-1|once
CASSFNRVNTEAFF
TGTGCCAGCAGCTTCAACAGAGTGAACACTGAAGCTTTCTTT
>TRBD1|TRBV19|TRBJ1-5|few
CASSTQTGFNQPQHF
TGTGCCAGTAGTACCCAGACAGGGTTTAATCAGCCCCAGCATTTT
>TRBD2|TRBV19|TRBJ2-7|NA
CASSRSGRNYEQYF
TGTGCCAGTAGCCGTAGCGGGAGAAACTACGAGCAGTACTTC
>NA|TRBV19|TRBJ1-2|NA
CASSMGADILYGYTF
TGTGCCAGTAGTATGGGGGCAGACATCCTCTATGGCTACACCTTC
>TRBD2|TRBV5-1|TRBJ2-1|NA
CASSLAGGTGLAGRYNEQFF
TGCGCCAGCAGCTTGGCCGGGGGGACCGGACTAGCCGGTCGGTACAATGAGCAGTTCTTC
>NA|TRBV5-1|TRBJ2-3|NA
CASSLNRRDTQYF
TGCGCCAGCAGCCTCAACAGAAGAGATACGCAGTATTTT
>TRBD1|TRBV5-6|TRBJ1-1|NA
CASRRTGRDTEAFF
TGTGCCAGCAGGAGGACAGGACGGGACACTGAAGCTTTCTTT
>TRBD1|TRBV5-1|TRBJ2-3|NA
CASSLGDRDTDTQYF
TGCGCCAGCAGCTTGGGGGACAGGGATACAGATACGCAGTATTTT
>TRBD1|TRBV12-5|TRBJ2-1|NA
CASGLQGAITDEQFF
TGTGCTAGTGGTTTGCAGGGGGCAATTACGGATGAGCAGTTCTTC
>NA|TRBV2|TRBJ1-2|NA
CASSEVGGDYYGYTF
TGTGCCAGCAGTGAAGTTGGGGGGGATTACTATGGCTACACCTTC
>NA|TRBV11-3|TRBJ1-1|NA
CASSPSVGGMNTEAFF
TGTGCCAGCAGCCCCTCAGTTGGGGGGATGAACACTGAAGCTTTCTTT
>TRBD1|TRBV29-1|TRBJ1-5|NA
CSVTRGGNQPQHF
TGCAGCGTTACCAGGGGGGGCAATCAGCCCCAGCATTTT
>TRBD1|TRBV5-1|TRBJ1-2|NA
CASSGENRGIDGYTF
TGCGCCAGCAGTGGGGAGAACAGGGGTATTGATGGCTACACCTTC
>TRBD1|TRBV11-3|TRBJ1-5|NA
CASSLSGQDNQPQHF
TGTGCCAGCAGCTTAAGTGGACAGGACAATCAGCCCCAGCATTTT
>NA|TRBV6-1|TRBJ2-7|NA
CASSPQGTYEQYF
TGTGCCAGCAGTCCCCAGGGGACCTACGAGCAGTACTTC
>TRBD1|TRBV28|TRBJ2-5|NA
CASSTTGGGQETQYF
TGTGCCAGCAGTACGACAGGGGGGGGTCAAGAGACCCAGTACTTC
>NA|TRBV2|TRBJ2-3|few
CASSQGYTDTQYF
TGTGCCAGCAGTCAGGGGTACACAGATACGCAGTATTTT
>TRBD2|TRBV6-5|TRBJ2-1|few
CASSQRTSGDNEQFF
TGTGCCAGCAGTCAAAGGACTAGCGGAGACAATGAGCAGTTCTTC
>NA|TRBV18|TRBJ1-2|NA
CASSPYRESNYGYTF
TGTGCCAGCTCACCCTACAGGGAGTCTAACTATGGCTACACCTTC
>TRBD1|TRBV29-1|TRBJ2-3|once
CSAGQGLTDTQYF
TGCAGCGCGGGACAGGGACTCACAGATACGCAGTATTTT
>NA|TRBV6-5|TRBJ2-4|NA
CASSYSRAKNIQYF
TGTGCCAGCAGTTACTCGAGAGCCAAAAACATTCAGTACTTC
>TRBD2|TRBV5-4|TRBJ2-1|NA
CASSPNSGGTNEQFF
TGTGCCAGCAGCCCTAATAGCGGGGGGACCAATGAGCAGTTCTTC
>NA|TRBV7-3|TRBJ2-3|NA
CASSLTYHYTDTQYF
TGTGCCAGCAGCTTAACTTATCACTACACAGATACGCAGTATTTT
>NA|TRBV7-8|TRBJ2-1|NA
CASSLVRDLASYNEQFF
TGTGCCAGCAGCTTAGTTCGGGATCTGGCCTCCTACAATGAGCAGTTCTTC
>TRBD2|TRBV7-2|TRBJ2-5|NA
CASSQRGLARRETQYF
TGTGCCAGCAGCCAGAGGGGACTAGCGAGGAGGGAGACCCAGTACTTC
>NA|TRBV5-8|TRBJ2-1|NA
CASSSGEWAYNEQFF
TGTGCCAGCAGTTCCGGGGAATGGGCCTACAATGAGCAGTTCTTC
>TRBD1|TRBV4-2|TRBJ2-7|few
CASSQGPWDSYEQYF
TGTGCCAGCAGCCAAGGACCTTGGGACAGCTACGAGCAGTACTTC
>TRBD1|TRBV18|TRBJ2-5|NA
CASSGQGETQYF
TGTGCCAGCTCCGGACAGGGAGAGACCCAGTACTTC
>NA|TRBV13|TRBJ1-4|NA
CASTFQGSGDEKLFF
TGTGCCAGCACCTTCCAGGGGTCTGGAGATGAAAAACTGTTTTTT
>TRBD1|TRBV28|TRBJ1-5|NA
CASSRAGGRNQPQHF
TGTGCCAGCAGCCGTGCAGGGGGCCGAAATCAGCCCCAGCATTTT
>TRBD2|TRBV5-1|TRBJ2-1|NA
CASSPQAGGYNEQFF
TGCGCCAGCAGCCCCCAAGCGGGAGGATACAATGAGCAGTTCTTC
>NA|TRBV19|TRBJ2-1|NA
CASSRRGGVNEQFF
TGTGCCAGTAGTAGGAGGGGGGGCGTCAATGAGCAGTTCTTC
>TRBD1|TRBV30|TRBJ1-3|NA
CAWSLDRGRDTIYF
TGTGCCTGGAGTCTTGACAGGGGGAGAGACACCATATATTTT
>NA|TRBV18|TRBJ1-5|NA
CASSVWGDNQPQHF
TGTGCCAGCTCAGTTTGGGGAGACAATCAGCCCCAGCATTTT
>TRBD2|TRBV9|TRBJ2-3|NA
CASSWGGSTDTQYF
TGTGCCAGCAGCTGGGGAGGGAGCACAGATACGCAGTATTTT
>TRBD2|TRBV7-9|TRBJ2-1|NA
CASSLSASGSGNEQFF
TGTGCCAGCAGCTTAAGCGCTAGCGGGAGCGGCAATGAGCAGTTCTTC
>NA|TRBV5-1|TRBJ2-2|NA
CASSLAGASGYTGELFF
TGCGCCAGCAGCTTGGCCGGTGCTAGTGGGTACACCGGGGAGCTGTTTTTT
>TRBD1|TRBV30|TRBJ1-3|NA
CAWSRGTFRTGSGNTIYF
TGTGCCTGGAGCCGGGGTACCTTCCGGACAGGGTCAGGAAACACCATATATTTT
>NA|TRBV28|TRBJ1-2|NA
CASTSTGYGYTF
TGTGCCAGTACATCAACAGGCTATGGCTACACCTTC
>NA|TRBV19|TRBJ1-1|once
CASSIGRNTEAFF
TGTGCCAGTAGTATAGGTAGGAACACTGAAGCTTTCTTT
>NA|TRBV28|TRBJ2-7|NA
CASTNTDLSSYEQYF
TGTGCCAGCACCAATACCGATTTGAGCTCCTACGAGCAGTACTTC
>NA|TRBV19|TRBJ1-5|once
CASGKDSNQPQHF
TGTGCCAGTGGCAAAGACAGTAACCAGCCCCAGCATTTT
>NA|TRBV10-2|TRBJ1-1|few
CASTSGIRVSEAFF
TGCGCCAGCACGTCAGGGATAAGAGTCTCTGAAGCTTTCTTT
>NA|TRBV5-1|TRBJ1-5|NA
CASSLAGNSNQPQHF
TGCGCCAGCAGCTTGGCGGGGAATAGCAATCAGCCCCAGCATTTT
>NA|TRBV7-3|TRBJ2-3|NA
CAVGDTDTQYF
TGTGCCGTCGGGGACACAGATACGCAGTATTTT
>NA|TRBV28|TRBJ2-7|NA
CASSFANSYEQYF
TGTGCCAGCAGTTTTGCAAACAGCTACGAGCAGTACTTC
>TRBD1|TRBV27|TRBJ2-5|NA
CASSSRTGGETQYF
TGTGCCAGCAGTTCCCGGACAGGGGGCGAGACCCAGTACTTC
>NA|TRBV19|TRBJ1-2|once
CASSIDLQGRYGYTF
TGTGCCAGTAGTATAGATCTTCAGGGTCGGTATGGCTACACCTTC
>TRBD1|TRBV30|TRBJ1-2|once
CAWKGTGGPWGYTF
TGTGCCTGGAAGGGGACAGGGGGCCCCTGGGGCTACACCTTC
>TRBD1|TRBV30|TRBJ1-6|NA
CAWPKPGGVSDNSPLHF
TGTGCCTGGCCTAAGCCAGGGGGCGTAAGTGATAATTCACCCCTCCACTTT
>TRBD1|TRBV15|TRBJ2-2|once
CATRQGDTGELFF
TGTGCCACCAGACAGGGGGACACCGGGGAGCTGTTTTTT
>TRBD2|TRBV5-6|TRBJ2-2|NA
CASRGGLAGGPGELFF
TGTGCCAGCAGGGGCGGACTAGCGGGGGGGCCCGGGGAGCTGTTTTTT